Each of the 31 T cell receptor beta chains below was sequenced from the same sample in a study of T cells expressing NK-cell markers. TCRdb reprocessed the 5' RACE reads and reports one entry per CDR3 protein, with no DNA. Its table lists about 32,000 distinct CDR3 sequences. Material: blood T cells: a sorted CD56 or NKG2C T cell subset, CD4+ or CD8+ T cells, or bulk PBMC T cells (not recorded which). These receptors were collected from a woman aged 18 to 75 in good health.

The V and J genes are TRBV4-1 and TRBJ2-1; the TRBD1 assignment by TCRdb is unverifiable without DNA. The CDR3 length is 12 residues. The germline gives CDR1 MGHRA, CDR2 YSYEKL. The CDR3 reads CASSQSGAEQFF.

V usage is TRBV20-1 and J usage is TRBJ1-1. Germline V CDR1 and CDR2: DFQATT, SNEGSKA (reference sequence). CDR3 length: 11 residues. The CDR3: CSAPRRAEAFF.

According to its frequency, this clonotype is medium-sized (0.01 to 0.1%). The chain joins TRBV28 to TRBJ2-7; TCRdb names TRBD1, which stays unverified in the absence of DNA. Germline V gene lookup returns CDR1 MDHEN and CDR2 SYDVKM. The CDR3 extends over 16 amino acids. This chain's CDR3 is CASSLSWTGGNYEQYF.

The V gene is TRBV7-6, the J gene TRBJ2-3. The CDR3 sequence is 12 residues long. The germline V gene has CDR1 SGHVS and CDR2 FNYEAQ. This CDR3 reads CASSQKVDTQYF. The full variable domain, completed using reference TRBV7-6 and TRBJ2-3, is GAGVSQSPRYKVTKRGQDVALRCDPISGHVSLYWYRQALGQGPEFLTYFNYEAQQDKSGLPNDRFSAERPEGSISTLTIQRTEQRDSAMYRCASSQKVDTQYFGPGTRLTVL.

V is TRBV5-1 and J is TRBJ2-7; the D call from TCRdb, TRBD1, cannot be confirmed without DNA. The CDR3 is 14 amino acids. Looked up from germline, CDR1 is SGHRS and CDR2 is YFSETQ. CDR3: CASSLGTATYEQYF.

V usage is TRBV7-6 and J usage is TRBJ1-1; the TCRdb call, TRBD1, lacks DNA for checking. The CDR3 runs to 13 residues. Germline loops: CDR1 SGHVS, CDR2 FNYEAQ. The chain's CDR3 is CASSLAKGREAFF.

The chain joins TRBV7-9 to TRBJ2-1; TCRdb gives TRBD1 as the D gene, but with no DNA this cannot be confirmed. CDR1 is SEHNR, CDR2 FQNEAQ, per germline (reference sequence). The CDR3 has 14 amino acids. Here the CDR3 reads CASSFRAGGNEQFF.

The CDR3 sequence: CASSQAQVLASYEQYF. This chain links TRBV4-1 with TRBJ2-7; the TRBD1 assignment by TCRdb is unverifiable without DNA. Looked up from germline, CDR1 is MGHRA and CDR2 is YSYEKL. The CDR3 consists of 16 residues.

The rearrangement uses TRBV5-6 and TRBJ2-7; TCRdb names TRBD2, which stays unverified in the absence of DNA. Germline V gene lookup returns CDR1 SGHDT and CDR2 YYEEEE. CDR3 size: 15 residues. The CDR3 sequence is CASSLAGLRPVQQYF. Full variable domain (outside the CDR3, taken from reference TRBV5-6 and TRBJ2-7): DAGVTQSPTHLIKTRGQQVTLRCSPKSGHDTVSWYQQALGQGPQFIFQYYEEEERQRGNFPDRFSGHQFPNYSSELNVNALLLGDSALYLCASSLAGLRPVQQYFGPGTRLTVT.

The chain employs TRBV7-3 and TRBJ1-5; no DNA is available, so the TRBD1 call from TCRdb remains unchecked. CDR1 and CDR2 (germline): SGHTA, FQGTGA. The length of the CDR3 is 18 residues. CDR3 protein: CASSPFIETGYSNQPQHF. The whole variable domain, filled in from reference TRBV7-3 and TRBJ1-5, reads GAGVSQTPSNKVTEKGKYVELRCDPISGHTALYWYRQSLGQGPEFLIYFQGTGAADDSGLPNDRFFAVRPEGSVSTLKIQRTERGDSAVYLCASSPFIETGYSNQPQHFGDGTRLSIL.

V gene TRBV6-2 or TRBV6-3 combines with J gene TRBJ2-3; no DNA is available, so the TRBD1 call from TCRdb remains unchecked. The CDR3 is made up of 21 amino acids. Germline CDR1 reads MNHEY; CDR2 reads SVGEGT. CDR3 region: CASSYSSSDRQEKGVADTQYF.

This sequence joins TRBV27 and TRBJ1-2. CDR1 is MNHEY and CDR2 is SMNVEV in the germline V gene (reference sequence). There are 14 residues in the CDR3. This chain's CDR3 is CASSARHRWYGYTF.

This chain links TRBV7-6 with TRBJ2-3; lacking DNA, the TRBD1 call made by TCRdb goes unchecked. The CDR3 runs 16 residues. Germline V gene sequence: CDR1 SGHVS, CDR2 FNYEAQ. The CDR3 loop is CASSPTGTGGTDTQYF.

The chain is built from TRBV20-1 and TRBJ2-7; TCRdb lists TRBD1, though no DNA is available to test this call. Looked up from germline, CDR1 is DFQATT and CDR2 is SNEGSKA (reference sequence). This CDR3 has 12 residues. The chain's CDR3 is CSAKGQGYEQYF.

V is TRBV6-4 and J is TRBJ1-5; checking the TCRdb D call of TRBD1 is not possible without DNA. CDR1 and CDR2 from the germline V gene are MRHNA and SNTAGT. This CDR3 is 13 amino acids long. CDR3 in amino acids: CASSQGANQPQHF.

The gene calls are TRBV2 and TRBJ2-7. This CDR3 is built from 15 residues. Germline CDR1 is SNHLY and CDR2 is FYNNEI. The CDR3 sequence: CASSEKLLSSYEQYF.

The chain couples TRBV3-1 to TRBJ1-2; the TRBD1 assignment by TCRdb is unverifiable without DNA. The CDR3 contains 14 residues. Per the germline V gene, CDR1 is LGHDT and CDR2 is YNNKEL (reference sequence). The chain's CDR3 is CASRPGTAYYGYTF.

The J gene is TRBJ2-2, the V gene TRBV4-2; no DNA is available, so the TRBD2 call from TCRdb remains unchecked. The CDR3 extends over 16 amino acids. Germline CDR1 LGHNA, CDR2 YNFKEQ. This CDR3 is CASSQGTSGGAGELFF.

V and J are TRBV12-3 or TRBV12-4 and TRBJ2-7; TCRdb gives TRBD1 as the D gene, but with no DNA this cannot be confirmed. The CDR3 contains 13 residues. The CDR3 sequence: CASTEGGLYEQYF.

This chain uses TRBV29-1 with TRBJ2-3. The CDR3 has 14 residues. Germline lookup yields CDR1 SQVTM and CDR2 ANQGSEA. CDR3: CSVYEGSRTDTQYF.

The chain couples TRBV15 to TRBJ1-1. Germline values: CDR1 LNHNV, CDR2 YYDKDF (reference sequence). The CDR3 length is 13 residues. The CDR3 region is CATSRDTQSEAFF.

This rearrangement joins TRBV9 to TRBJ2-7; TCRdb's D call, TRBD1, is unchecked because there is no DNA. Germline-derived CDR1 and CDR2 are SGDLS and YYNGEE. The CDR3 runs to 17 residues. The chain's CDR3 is CASSATLGTGAAYEQYF.

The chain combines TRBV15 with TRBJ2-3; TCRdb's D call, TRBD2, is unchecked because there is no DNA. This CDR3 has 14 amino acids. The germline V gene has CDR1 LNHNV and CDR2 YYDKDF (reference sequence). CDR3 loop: CATSRVVAADTQYF.

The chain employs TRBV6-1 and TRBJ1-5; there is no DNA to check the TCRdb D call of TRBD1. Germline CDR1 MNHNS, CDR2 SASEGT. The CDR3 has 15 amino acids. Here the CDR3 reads CASTLMTTGDQPQHF.

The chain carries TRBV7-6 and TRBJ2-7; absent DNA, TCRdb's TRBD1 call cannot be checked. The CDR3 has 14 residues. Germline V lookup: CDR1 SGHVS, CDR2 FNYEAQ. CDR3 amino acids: CASSKKTGSYEQYF. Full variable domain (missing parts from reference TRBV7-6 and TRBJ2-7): GAGVSQSPRYKVTKRGQDVALRCDPISGHVSLYWYRQALGQGPEFLTYFNYEAQQDKSGLPNDRFSAERPEGSISTLTIQRTEQRDSAMYRCASSKKTGSYEQYFGPGTRLTVT.

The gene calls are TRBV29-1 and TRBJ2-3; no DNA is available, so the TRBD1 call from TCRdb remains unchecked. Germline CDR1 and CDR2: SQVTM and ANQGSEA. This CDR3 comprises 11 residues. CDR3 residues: CSVEGQGGEYF.

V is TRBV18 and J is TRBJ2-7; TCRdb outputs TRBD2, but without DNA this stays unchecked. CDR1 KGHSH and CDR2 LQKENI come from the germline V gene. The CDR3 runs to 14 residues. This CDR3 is CASSPGGGAYEQYF.

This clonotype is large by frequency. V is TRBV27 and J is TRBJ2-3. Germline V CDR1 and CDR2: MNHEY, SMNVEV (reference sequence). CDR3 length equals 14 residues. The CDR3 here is CASSFGDGTDTQYF.

CDR3: CAISGTDEAGANVLTF. This chain uses TRBV10-3 with TRBJ2-6. CDR1 and CDR2 from the germline V gene are ENHRY and SYGVKD. This CDR3 comprises 16 residues.

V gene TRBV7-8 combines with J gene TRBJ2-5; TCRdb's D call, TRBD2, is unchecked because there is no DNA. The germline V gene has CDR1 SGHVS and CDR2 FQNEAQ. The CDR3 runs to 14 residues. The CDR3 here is CASSLGGLLETQYF.

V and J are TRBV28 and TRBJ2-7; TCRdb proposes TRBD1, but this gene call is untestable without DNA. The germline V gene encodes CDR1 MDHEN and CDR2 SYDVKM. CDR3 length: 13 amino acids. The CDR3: CASTTDRTYEQYF. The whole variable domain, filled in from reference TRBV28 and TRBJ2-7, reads DVKVTQSSRYLVKRTGEKVFLECVQDMDHENMFWYRQDPGLGLRLIYFSYDVKMKEKGDIPEGYSVSREKKERFSLILESASTNQTSMYLCASTTDRTYEQYFGPGTRLTVT.